This TCR beta chain was obtained from a study of blood T cell repertoires in COVID-19. Germline V lookup: CDR1 LGHDT, CDR2 YNNKEL (reference sequence). The CDR3 is made up of 16 amino acids. V was clipped by 0 bases and J by 7 bases, with 17 bases between them. Method: immunoSEQ multiplex PCR; TCRdb's copy keeps in-frame clones and lacks some. The sample consists of 200,000 to 250,000 clones, roughly 80% of them appearing once. The origin of this receptor is a woman of 80 years or more with acute or convalescent COVID-19. This chain links TRBV3-1 (or the pseudogene TRBV3-2) with TRBJ2-3; D not certain. Sequenced input: peripheral blood. The DNA of the CDR3 is TGTGCCAGCAGCCAAGATGGGTCTCCCGGGTGGAATACGCAGTATTTT. It is translated as CASSQDGSPGWNTQYF.